Listed below are T cell receptor beta chains from one sample, sequenced in a study of tumour-infiltrating T cells in Burkitt lymphoma. Using immunoSEQ multiplex PCR, the repertoire was profiled, and TCRdb retains in-frame clones only, with some absent. The sample consists of 2,600 or so clones, around 24% of them appearing once. Sequencing was performed on tumor tissue from a relapse. The receptors stem from a human donor with relapsed Burkitt lymphoma. Some clones in this sample may be carry-over from other donors' samples. Both conserved end residues are part of each CDR3. D genes are given only for firm matches. Expanded clones get a size class; other rows say once, few or many, or leave the size out.

J | D | V | size | DNA | CDR3
TRBJ2-5 | NA | TRBV5-1 | NA | TGCGCCAGCAGGGGGGAGACCCAGTACTTC | CASRGETQYF
TRBJ1-1 | NA | TRBV11-1 | NA | TGTGCCAGCAGCTTAGTACGCGGGGTGAACACTGAAGCTTTCTTT | CASSLVRGVNTEAFF
TRBJ2-1 | TRBD2 | TRBV7-9 | NA | TGTGCCAGCAGCCCCGGGACTACCGGCTGGGGAGAGCAGTTCTTC | CASSPGTTGWGEQFF
TRBJ1-1 | NA | TRBV4-1 | NA | TGCGCCAGCAGCCAAGATCGAAGGAAAATGAACACTGAAGCTTTCTTT | CASSQDRRKMNTEAFF
TRBJ1-1 | NA | TRBV11-3 | few | TGTGCCAGCAGCTCACGTGAGGTGGGTATGGGTGGGGTGAACACTGAAGCTTTCTTT | CASSSREVGMGGVNTEAFF
TRBJ2-1 | NA | TRBV2 | NA | TGTGCCAGAAGCCGAACCGCGACACAGCAGTTCTTC | CARSRTATQQFF
TRBJ1-1 | NA | TRBV10-1 | NA | TGCACCAGCAGGCCCACAGGATTGAACGCTGAAGCTTTCTTT | CTSRPTGLNAEAFF
TRBJ2-5 | TRBD2 | TRBV7-2 | few | TGTGCCAGCAGCGTTAGCGGGGGGAGGGAGACCCAGTACTTC | CASSVSGGRETQYF
TRBJ1-5 | NA | TRBV7-9 | NA | TGTGCCAGCAGCTTAGAGGACGACGGTCAGCCCCAGCATTTT | CASSLEDDGQPQHF
TRBJ2-3 | NA | TRBV10-3 | NA | TGTGCCATCAGTGAGGGGAGCGGGTCCTGGGATACGCAGTATTTT | CAISEGSGSWDTQYF
TRBJ1-2 | NA | TRBV29-1 | NA | TGCAGCGTTGAAGATTGGGATCCGGAGGGCTACACCTTC | CSVEDWDPEGYTF
TRBJ1-1 | TRBD1 | TRBV7-9 | large | TGTGCCAGCAGCGCACAGGGGGCAGGCGAAGCTTTCTTT | CASSAQGAGEAFF
TRBJ2-7 | NA | TRBV30 | NA | TGTGCCTGGAAGCCGATACTAATCTACGAGCAGTACTTC | CAWKPILIYEQYF
TRBJ2-1 | TRBD2 | TRBV5-1 | NA | TGCGCCAGCAGCTTGGTACTAGCGGGGGGAAGCTTCTACAATGAGCAGTTCTTC | CASSLVLAGGSFYNEQFF
TRBJ2-5 | NA | TRBV27 | NA | TGTGCCAGCAGTTTATGGACCTCTGGGATTAGTCGAGAGACCCAGTACTTC | CASSLWTSGISRETQYF
TRBJ1-2 | NA | TRBV2 | few | TGTGCCAGCAGTGAACTACACTATGGCTACACCTTC | CASSELHYGYTF
TRBJ2-2 | NA | TRBV6-5 | NA | TGTGCCAGCAGTTACTTTACGAACACCGGGGAGCTGTTTTTT | CASSYFTNTGELFF
TRBJ2-1 | TRBD1 | TRBV6-5 | few | TGTGCCAGCAGTTGGACAGGTGAGAGCTCCTACAATGAGCAGTTCTTC | CASSWTGESSYNEQFF
TRBJ1-1 | NA | TRBV5-6 | NA | TGTGCCAGCAGCCCCAAACTAACCCCCAGGGCTGAAGCTTTCTTT | CASSPKLTPRAEAFF
TRBJ2-6 | NA | TRBV7-2 | NA | TGTGCCAGCAGCGGTTGCCGACGACAAAGTCGGGCCAACGTCCTGACTTTC | CASSGCRRQSRANVLTF
TRBJ1-6 | NA | TRBV6-9 | few | TGTGCCAGCAGTTATGGGGGCCATTCACCCCTCCACTTT | CASSYGGHSPLHF
TRBJ1-2 | NA | TRBV5-1 | few | TGCGCCAGCAGCGCTGGATCTCCGGCTAACTATGGCTACACCTTC | CASSAGSPANYGYTF
TRBJ1-5 | NA | TRBV6-1 | few | TGTGCCAGCAGTCGGGGACATAATAGCAATCAGCCCCAGCATTTT | CASSRGHNSNQPQHF
TRBJ2-1 | NA | TRBV5-6 | NA | TGTGCCAGCAGCTTGGGGGCCCGTAAGCAGTTCTTC | CASSLGARKQFF
TRBJ1-3 | TRBD1 | TRBV6-1 | NA | TGTGCCAGCAGTGCCCGGACAGGGAGCTCTGGAAACACCATATATTTT | CASSARTGSSGNTIYF
TRBJ2-6 | NA | TRBV18 | few | TGTGCCAGCTCACCACCGTTGTCTGGGGCCAACGTCCTGACTTTC | CASSPPLSGANVLTF
TRBJ1-6 | NA | TRBV4-1 | NA | TGCGCCAGCAGCCAGGATCTCCCGGGGCGGCTCCTCCACTTT | CASSQDLPGRLLHF
TRBJ2-7 | TRBD1 | TRBV25-1 | NA | TGTGCCAGCAGTGCCTCTACGGGACAGGGGTTCCCCGAGCAGTACTTC | CASSASTGQGFPEQYF
TRBJ1-2 | TRBD1 | TRBV6-1 | NA | TGTGCCAGCAGTGAAATGCGCGGAAGGGACAGGGCCTATGGCTACACCTTC | CASSEMRGRDRAYGYTF
TRBJ2-5 | NA | TRBV7-8 | NA | TGTGCCAGCAGAAGGGTGTTTGAGGAGACCCAGTACTTC | CASRRVFEETQYF
TRBJ1-4 | NA | TRBV5-6 | NA | TGTGCCAGCAGCTTGATAGGGAATGACGCGGCTAATGAAAAACTGTTTTTT | CASSLIGNDAANEKLFF
TRBJ1-2 | NA | TRBV6-5 | few | TGTGCCAGCAGCCCCTGGGGCCTAGGCTATGGCTACACCTTC | CASSPWGLGYGYTF
TRBJ2-7 | NA | TRBV30 | NA | TGTGCCTGGAGTGTACCTAGTGGCGGCTACGAGCAGTACTTC | CAWSVPSGGYEQYF
TRBJ2-1 | TRBD1 | TRBV4-2 | NA | TGTGCCAGCAGCCACTTGCCCGGGACAGCGTACAATGAGCAGTTCTTC | CASSHLPGTAYNEQFF
TRBJ2-1 | NA | TRBV27 | NA | TGTGCCAGCACCCTAAGCCCGGGATCAGAGAGAAATGAGCAGTTCTTC | CASTLSPGSERNEQFF
TRBJ2-1 | TRBD2 | TRBV27 | NA | TGTGCCAGCAGTTTATTAGCGGGGGGGCCAAATGAGCAGTTCTTC | CASSLLAGGPNEQFF
TRBJ2-5 | NA | TRBV28 | few | TGTGCCAGCAGTTACCCTGGGGTAGTCGGGATGGAGACCCAGTACTTC | CASSYPGVVGMETQYF
TRBJ1-1 | NA | TRBV30 | few | TGTGCCTGGGGCCCAGGACAGCTGAACACTGAAGCTTTCTTT | CAWGPGQLNTEAFF
TRBJ1-1 | TRBD1 | TRBV5-1 | few | TGCGCCAGCAGCCCGCAGGGGGGTGAAGCTTTCTTT | CASSPQGGEAFF
TRBJ1-5 | NA | TRBV6-5 | NA | TGTGCCAGCAGTCGAACAGGGTTTAGCAATCAGCCCCAGCATTTT | CASSRTGFSNQPQHF
TRBJ1-2 | TRBD1 | TRBV15 | once | TGTGCCACCAGCAGAGATCACCGGGACAGTAACTATGGCTACACCTTC | CATSRDHRDSNYGYTF
TRBJ2-4 | TRBD1 | TRBV19 | few | TGTGCCAGTAGCCTTAGGATTGGACAGGCAAGAAACATTCAGTACTTC | CASSLRIGQARNIQYF